This TCR beta chain is from a study of blood T cell repertoires in COVID-19 (dated by TCRdb to 2018 to 2020). The study in broad terms: The collaborator samples originated in the United States, Italy and Spain and spanned the acute and convalescent phases of COVID-19. The sample metadata nearly always contained a de-identified subject ID, COVID-19 status, age in years and sex. The samples were drawn from the first 160 participants of the ongoing ImmuneRACE study and from 950 to 1,500 subjects provided by 6 global collaborators. The material from the prospective study consisted of cDNA or gDNA derived from T cells, B-cell-depleted T cells, or PBMCs. Where HLA class I and class II types were available, the types were taken from metadata supplied by the sample provider, not from assay-based typing. The dataset comprised deeply sampled blood TCRbeta repertoires from subjects exposed to, actively infected with, or recovered from COVID-19. The repertoires were released in a freely available public database intended as a resource for research on the immune response to SARS-CoV-2. What the work shows at the level of the full study, not this receptor alone: The amount of clinical and demographic metadata varied by source and participant and was provided uncurated.

TCRbeta CDR3 regions were amplified from genomic DNA by means of the immunoSEQ Assay, a bias-controlled multiplex PCR. The study's processing was this. The number of nucleated cells in each sample was estimated from the amplification of reference gene primers within the assay. To quantify the absolute abundance of each unique TCRbeta CDR3 rearrangement, sequence reads were collapsed and filtered. Productive Simpson clonality was computed per sample as the square root of Simpson's diversity index over productive rearrangements. TCRdb limited this immuneACCESS table to in-frame rearrangements with V and J called. A share of clones is missing; checked studies link under half to unresolved V genes, and the rest is unexplained. V and J calls and clone size are as listed in that table; D and trimming were resolved from the DNA. In this sample the table shows 65,000 to 75,000 clones, around 92% of which occur a single time. The ten largest account for around 12% of the sample.

Collaborating institutions collected whole blood in K2EDTA tubes following their own protocols. For TCRbeta analysis, collaborators shipped samples in one of three forms: frozen whole blood, isolated PBMCs, or DNA extracted from either of those sample types. CDR1 is given as LNHDA and CDR2 as SQIVND, both from the germline V gene (reference sequence). The CDR3 starts with the cysteine, ends with the phenylalanine, and has 17 residues. Just the 51-base CDR3 DNA is kept, in frame starting at base 1. V loses 3 bases at its end and J loses 4 bases; junction bases beyond the gene matches: 7. Turning to this clone: Its recognized antigen is unknown. There are no base qualities to consult, and no much larger clone falls within one base.

The clonotype originates from a human donor with active COVID-19. The donor label of this sample is uncertain. This receptor chain uses TRBV19 and TRBJ1-5; 12 bases in the middle match TRBD1. What was sequenced was peripheral blood. The CDR3 region: CASSIAGTGGGNQPQHF. The DNA is TGTGCCAGTAGTATCGCCGGGACAGGGGGCGGTAATCAGCCCCAGCATTTT.